This T cell receptor (beta chain) emerged from a study of regulatory T cells in long-lasting Graves disease. As for the study in general: The study enrolled newly diagnosed Graves' patients on antithyroid drugs under 3 months.

This clonotype showed up many times. As to time point: newly diagnosed GD, antithyroid drugs for less than 3 months. PBMC RNA was the source of the TCR library. Through Arm-PCR of CDR3 regions and iRepertoire HTBI primers, TCR beta libraries were built. TCRdb used MiXCR to reprocess the multiplex PCR reads, holding one entry per CDR3 protein. The data contain 250,000 or so distinct CDR3 sequences, about 19% of them seen just once; the ten biggest clones take up about 14%. This TCR was sampled from a female donor with Graves disease. The material sequenced was peripheral blood mononuclear cells (PBMCs), taken at new diagnosis, from a patient treated with antithyroid drugs.

CDR3: CASSLVVGGTTQYF. The CDR3 DNA reads as TGTGCCAGCAGCTTAGTGGTAGGGGGGACAACGCAGTATTTT. V usage is TRBV7-9 and J usage is TRBJ2-3; D may be TRBD1 or TRBD2 (6 bases each). Trimming shortened V by 1 base and J by 9 bases, and 14 bases separated the two germline ends. Germline V gene sequence: CDR1 SEHNR, CDR2 FQNEAQ (reference sequence). CDR3 length equals 14 residues.